Here is one T cell receptor (beta chain) with its context. CD45RO-negative, CCR7-selected cells formed the naive CD8 fraction, which excluded terminally differentiated effector memory CD45RA+ cells. This sample was taken from a study of shared clonotypes between healthy human individuals. The table came from immunoSEQ multiplex PCR; TCRdb's copy has only in-frame clones and leaves some out. The table has around 620,000 clones, 90% to 95% seen once. The clonotype comes from a woman in her twenties or thirties in good health. The sample comprised naive CD8+ T cells sorted from blood.

The CDR3 reads CASSLRLADYNEQFF. The CDR3 DNA follows: TGTGCCAGCAGTTTGAGACTAGCGGATTACAATGAGCAGTTCTTC. V usage is TRBV27 and J usage is TRBJ2-1; 9 positions match TRBD2. Germline CDR1 reads MNHEY; CDR2 reads SMNVEV (reference sequence). The trim removed 3 bases at V and 4 bases at J, leaving 4 bases unmatched. The CDR3 sequence is 15 residues long.